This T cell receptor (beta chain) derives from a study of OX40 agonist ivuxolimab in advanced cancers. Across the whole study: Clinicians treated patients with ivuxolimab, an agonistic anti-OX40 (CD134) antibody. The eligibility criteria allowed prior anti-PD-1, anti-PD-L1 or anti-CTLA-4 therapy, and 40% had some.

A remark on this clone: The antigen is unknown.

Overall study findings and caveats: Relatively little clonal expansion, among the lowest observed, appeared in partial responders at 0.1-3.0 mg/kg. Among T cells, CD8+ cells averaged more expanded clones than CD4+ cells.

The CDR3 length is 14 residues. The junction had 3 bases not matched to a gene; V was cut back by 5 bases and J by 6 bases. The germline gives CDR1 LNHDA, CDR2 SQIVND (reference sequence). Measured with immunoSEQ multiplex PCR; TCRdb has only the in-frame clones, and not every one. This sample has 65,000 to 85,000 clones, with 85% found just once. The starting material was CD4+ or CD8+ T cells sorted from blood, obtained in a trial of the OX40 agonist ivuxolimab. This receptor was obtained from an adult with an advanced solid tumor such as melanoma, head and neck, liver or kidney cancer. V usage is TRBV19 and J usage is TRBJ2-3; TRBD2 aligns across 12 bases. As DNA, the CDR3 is TGTGCCAGTAGTTCTCTAGCGGGGGGGGATACGCAGTATTTT. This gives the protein CASSSLAGGDTQYF.